This paragraph reports one T cell receptor (beta chain). Its antigen is still unknown. Base qualities are not provided; no much larger clone lies one nucleotide away. Samples from volunteer blood donors who had recovered from COVID-19 were contributed by a second Seattle source. Whole blood was collected in K2EDTA tubes by collaborating institutions according to the institutions' own protocols. For TCRbeta analysis, collaborators shipped samples in one of three forms: frozen whole blood, isolated PBMCs, or DNA extracted from either of those sample types. The immunoSEQ Assay, a bias-controlled multiplex PCR, was used to amplify TCRbeta CDR3 regions from genomic DNA. The original pipeline was this. The number of nucleated cells in each sample was estimated from the amplification of reference gene primers within the assay. To quantify the absolute abundance of each unique TCRbeta CDR3 rearrangement, sequence reads were collapsed and filtered. For each sample, productive Simpson clonality was calculated by taking the square root of Simpson's diversity index across productive rearrangements. What TCRdb holds here is the immuneACCESS table cut down to in-frame rearrangements. Part of the clones is not present; checked against another copy, under half of the missing clones reflect an unresolved V gene, and the others are unexplained. D and trimming come from the DNA, and the V and J calls and clone size come from that table. For this sample there are about 260,000 clones; about nine tenths appear just once. Jointly, the top ten make up 2% to 2.5% of the sample.

This sample is part of a study of blood T cell repertoires in COVID-19 (dated by TCRdb to 2020 to 2022). In the study overall: Collaborator samples came from the United States, Italy and Spain and covered acute and convalescent phases of COVID-19. The material from the prospective study consisted of cDNA or gDNA derived from T cells, B-cell-depleted T cells, or PBMCs. Subjects who had been exposed to COVID-19, were actively infected with it, or had recovered from it provided the deeply sampled blood TCRbeta repertoires that made up the dataset. The repertoires were made available in a free public database intended to serve as a resource for research on the immune response to SARS-CoV-2. The samples were drawn from the first 160 participants of the ongoing ImmuneRACE study and from over 950 subjects provided by 6 global collaborators. Nearly every sample came with metadata listing a de-identified subject ID, COVID-19 status, age in years and sex. Where available, HLA class I and class II types were obtained from metadata supplied by the sample provider rather than from assay-based typing. The paper as a whole reports these results and caveats: How much clinical and demographic metadata was included differed by source and by participant, and the metadata was provided uncurated.

Counted from cysteine to phenylalanine, this CDR3 has 17 amino acids. Left in the record is the CDR3 DNA by itself, 51 bases read in frame from the first base. Trimming removed 3 bases from V and 8 bases from J, leaving 23 bases between the germline ends. The germline V gene specifies SNHLY as CDR1 and FYNNEI as CDR2. This receptor was identified in a woman between 45 and 65 years old who had recovered from COVID-19. This chain joins TRBV2 to TRBJ2-1; the D gene is possibly TRBD2, with 6 bases matching. The sample comprised peripheral blood. CDR3 protein: CASSDGGTATRADEQFF. Read as DNA, the sequence is TGTGCCAGCAGTGATGGCGGGACGGCAACACGGGCGGATGAGCAGTTCTTC.